This paragraph reports one T cell receptor (beta chain). Its antigen is still unknown. These data are taken from a study of monozygotic twins with inflammatory bowel disease. General study points: Clonotype overlap with others was lower in IBD patients than in healthy twins, a difference that was greatest with disease activity.

Germline CDR1 LGHDT, CDR2 YNNKEL (reference sequence). CDR3 length: 18 amino acids. Template switching incorporated UMIs with a 6-nucleotide sample barcode. TCRdb re-analyzed the 5' RACE reads; it lists each CDR3 protein once, without DNA. Its listing shows about 160,000 distinct CDR3 sequences. The gene calls are TRBV3-1 and TRBJ2-1; TCRdb names TRBD1, which stays unverified in the absence of DNA. Specimen: blood. This TCR was recovered from a human donor with ulcerative colitis or Crohn's disease, or a healthy co-twin of an affected twin (not recorded which). CDR3 amino acids: CASSQDPPQLYSYNEQFF.